The 32 T cell receptor beta chains listed next were all sequenced from one sample in a study of OX40 agonist ivuxolimab in advanced cancers. The receptor library was made with the immunoSEQ multiplex PCR assay. Not all clones reach the TCRdb copy of this immuneACCESS table, which keeps in-frame sequences only. Checked studies attribute under half of the gap to unresolved V genes and leave the rest unexplained. The sample includes 25,000 to 35,000 clones, with 65% to 85% observed a single time. Together, the top ten hold about 22% of the sample. Sample: CD4+ or CD8+ T cells sorted from blood, taken in a trial of the OX40 agonist ivuxolimab. These receptors all come from an adult with an advanced solid tumor such as melanoma, head and neck, liver or kidney cancer.

The chain employs TRBV18 and TRBJ2-7; no definite D call. The CDR3 is made up of 12 amino acids. CDR1 is KGHSH, CDR2 LQKENI, per germline. V was shortened by 4 bases and J by 7 bases, with 11 bases between the two germline ends. DNA of the CDR3: TGTGCCAGCTCACAAAACCCGTTTGAGCAGTACTTC. Amino acids: CASSQNPFEQYF.

J is TRBJ2-5 and V is TRBV5-1; D gene ambiguous. Per germline, CDR1 SGHRS and CDR2 YFSETQ. The length of the CDR3 is 13 residues. Trimming shortened V by 1 base and J by 6 bases, and 10 bases separated the two germline ends. The CDR3: CASSLYQQQTQYF. The CDR3 bases are TGCGCCAGCAGCTTGTATCAACAGCAGACCCAGTACTTC.

This sequence joins TRBV5-1 and TRBJ2-7; 9 positions match TRBD1. The germline gives CDR1 SGHRS, CDR2 YFSETQ. The CDR3 is 15 amino acids. V was pared by 0 bases and J by 5 bases, with 6 bases of the junction left unmatched. Here the CDR3 DNA reads TGCGCCAGCAGCTTGGGGGGGACAGGGAACAACGAGCAGTACTTC. It is translated as CASSLGGTGNNEQYF.

The V call is TRBV6-4, the J call TRBJ1-6; TRBD1 agrees at 12 bases. This CDR3 is built from 15 residues. Per germline, CDR1 MRHNA and CDR2 SNTAGT. J lost 7 bases, V lost 3 bases, and 1 base had no gene match. This CDR3 is CASSEGTGGNSPLHF. As DNA, the CDR3 is TGTGCCAGCAGTGAGGGGACAGGGGGCAATTCACCCCTCCACTTT.

The chain employs TRBV6-1 and TRBJ2-5, with TRBD2 identical over 12 bases. The tail of the sequence fits TRBJ2-7 better, so the J call may be wrong. CDR3 length: 15 amino acids. Germline CDR1 and CDR2: MNHNS and SASEGT. CDR3: CASNLRLAGAYEQYF. The CDR3 DNA sequence: TGTGCCAGCAACCTCAGACTAGCGGGGGCCTACGAGCAGTACTTC.

This sequence joins TRBV7-6 and TRBJ2-7, with TRBD2 matching over 8 bases. CDR1 and CDR2 from the germline V gene are SGHVS and FNYEAQ. The V and J ends lost 5 bases and 0 bases, in that order; junction bases with no gene match: 6. CDR3 length equals 15 residues. The CDR3 here is CASSPTSGDSYEQYF. CDR3 DNA: TGTGCCAGCAGCCCCACTAGCGGCGACTCCTACGAGCAGTACTTC.

The chain is built from TRBV4-1 and TRBJ2-5; D remains unclear. Trimming removed 5 bases from V and 2 bases from J, with 12 bases in between. From germline, CDR1 is MGHRA and CDR2 YSYEKL. CDR3 length: 14 amino acids. CDR3 in amino acids: CASSSRHIQETQYF. CDR3 DNA sequence: TGCGCCAGCAGCTCTCGACACATACAAGAGACCCAGTACTTC.

The gene calls are TRBV28 and TRBJ2-1, with 8 bases identical to TRBD2. Per germline, CDR1 MDHEN and CDR2 SYDVKM. The length of the CDR3 is 14 residues. J gave up 4 bases and V 4 bases, and 3 bases lay outside the gene matches. The CDR3 is CASSSSGGYNEQFF. The DNA for the CDR3 is TGTGCCAGCAGTTCCAGCGGGGGTTACAATGAGCAGTTCTTC.

The V and J genes are TRBV4-3 and TRBJ1-1, with D possibly matching TRBD1 (6 bases). Trimming removed 1 base from V and 7 bases from J, with 16 bases in between. The CDR3 is 15 residues long. Germline CDR1 and CDR2: LGHNA and YSLEER. CDR3 sequence: CASSQAEQGRGEAFF. CDR3 sequence (DNA): TGCGCCAGCAGCCAAGCGGAACAGGGAAGGGGTGAAGCTTTCTTT.

The CDR3, as DNA: TGCGCCAGCAGCCATGCCGCCCCGACCGAAAGGGACACAGATACGCAGTATTTT. Translation: CASSHAAPTERDTDTQYF. The genes are TRBV4-1 and TRBJ2-3; no definite D call. In germline, CDR1 is MGHRA, CDR2 YSYEKL. CDR3 length: 18 residues. V lost 3 bases and J lost 2, with 21 bases in between.

Only one count was recorded for this clone. V is TRBV25-1 and J is TRBJ2-2, with D unclear. The germline V gene encodes CDR1 MGHDK and CDR2 SYGVNS. The CDR3 spans 12 residues. The germline V and J ends were trimmed by 6 bases and 6 bases, with 8 bases remaining between them. The CDR3 region has the DNA TGTGCCAGCAGCGGATTGGCCGGGGAGCTGTTTTTT. Translation gives CASSGLAGELFF. The variable domain in full, with the rest retrieved from reference TRBV25-1 and TRBJ2-2, is EADIYQTPRYLVIGTGKKITLECSQTMGHDKMYWYQQDPGMELHLIHYSYGVNSTEKGDLSSESTVSRIRTEHFPLTLESARPSHTSQYLCASSGLAGELFFGEGSRLTVL.

The chain recombines TRBV5-1 with TRBJ1-1, with D perhaps matching TRBD1 (5 bases). Per germline, CDR1 SGHRS and CDR2 YFSETQ. The CDR3 has 14 amino acids. V was cut by 0 bases and J by 4 bases, with 10 bases left in between. The CDR3 DNA reads as TGCGCCAGCAGCTTGGTCGCAGGGAGCACTGAAGCTTTCTTT. Its protein product is CASSLVAGSTEAFF.

The chain is built from TRBV4-3 and TRBJ2-1; D is undetermined. This CDR3 spans 14 amino acids. Germline assignment: CDR1 LGHNA and CDR2 YSLEER. V was clipped by 2 bases and J by 8 bases, with 13 bases between them. The CDR3: CASSQTTAGYEQFF. The CDR3 DNA reads TGCGCCAGCAGCCAAACAACCGCTGGGTATGAGCAGTTCTTC.

The V and J genes are TRBV10-3 and TRBJ1-1; no clear D gene. The CDR3 loop spans 13 amino acids. The V end lost 4 bases, the J end lost 6 bases, and 12 bases lay between the germline ends. Germline-derived CDR1 and CDR2 are ENHRY and SYGVKD. CDR3 sequence reads: CAISGEGVAEAFF. The CDR3 DNA follows: TGTGCCATCAGTGGGGAGGGCGTCGCTGAAGCTTTCTTT.

The chain joins TRBV27 to TRBJ1-5, with a possible D match to TRBD1 (6 bases). This CDR3 is 12 amino acids long. V lost 8 bases and J lost 7, with 12 bases in between. The germline V gene encodes CDR1 MNHEY and CDR2 SMNVEV (reference sequence). CDR3 nucleotide sequence: TGTGCCAGCCGAAGGGGGAACCAGCCCCAGCATTTT. This sequence encodes CASRRGNQPQHF.

This clone was found a few times. V and J are TRBV19 and TRBJ1-5; maybe TRBD1 (6 bases). CDR3 size: 13 residues. Trimming left V 5 bases short and J 6 bases short, with 11 bases between. The germline gives CDR1 LNHDA, CDR2 SQIVND (reference sequence). For the CDR3, the DNA is TGTGCCAGTAGTTCACAGGGAACTCAGCCCCAGCATTTT. It codes for CASSSQGTQPQHF.

The gene calls are TRBV7-3 and TRBJ1-1, with D unresolved. V lost 5 bases to trimming and J lost 5 bases, with 18 bases between them. The V gene's germline CDR1 is SGHTA and CDR2 FQGTGA. The CDR3 length is 15 residues. The CDR3 loop is CASSVDAGLGTEAFF. CDR3 DNA: TGTGCCAGCAGCGTAGACGCCGGGTTGGGGACTGAAGCTTTCTTT.

This sequence joins TRBV5-8 and TRBJ1-3; TRBD1 matches at 8 bases. V trimming: 0 bases; J trimming: 2 bases; junction bases outside the gene matches: 1. The CDR3 runs to 15 residues. Germline CDR1 SGHTS, CDR2 YDEGEE. CDR3 bases: TGTGCCAGCAGCTTGGGGACAGGGCCTGGAAACACCATATATTTT. Its protein product is CASSLGTGPGNTIYF. The complete variable domain, with remaining parts taken from reference TRBV5-8 and TRBJ1-3, reads EAGVTQSPTHLIKTRGQQATLRCSPISGHTSVYWYQQALGLGLQFLLWYDEGEERNRGNFPPRFSGRQFPNYSSELNVNALELEDSALYLCASSLGTGPGNTIYFGEGSWLTVV.

DNA of the CDR3: TGTGCCAGCAGTACCCCGACAGGGATGAACACTGAAGCTTTCTTT. Translation gives CASSTPTGMNTEAFF. The genes are TRBV27 and TRBJ1-1; 7 bases align to TRBD1. In germline, CDR1 is MNHEY, CDR2 SMNVEV (reference sequence). The V and J ends lost 5 bases and 0 bases, in that order; junction bases with no gene match: 6. CDR3 length: 15 amino acids.

This sequence joins TRBV19 and TRBJ2-3; 7 bases map to TRBD1. This CDR3 has 14 amino acids. CDR1 and CDR2 (germline): LNHDA, SQIVND (reference sequence). The junction had 4 bases not matched to a gene; V was cut back by 7 bases and J by 0 bases. CDR3 amino acids: CASTTGDSTDTQYF. CDR3 bases: TGTGCCAGTACTACAGGGGATAGCACAGATACGCAGTATTTT. The full variable domain, with the rest looked up from reference TRBV19 and TRBJ2-3, is DGGITQSPKYLFRKEGQNVTLSCEQNLNHDAMYWYRQDPGQGLRLIYYSQIVNDFQKGDIAEGYSVSREKKESFPLTVTSAQKNPTAFYLCASTTGDSTDTQYFGPGTRLTVL.

The CDR3 bases are TGTGCCATCAGGGCGCGTTCCTACGAGCAGTACTTC. It encodes CAIRARSYEQYF. This chain joins TRBV10-3 and TRBJ2-7; D gene uncertain. This CDR3 comprises 12 residues. From germline, CDR1 is ENHRY and CDR2 SYGVKD. V was trimmed by 6 bases and J by 1 base, leaving 7 bases between them.

This chain links TRBV7-2 with TRBJ1-1; D remains unclear. Germline V lookup: CDR1 SGHTA, CDR2 FQGNSA. V lost 3 bases and J 8 bases, leaving 10 bases between the germline ends. The CDR3 is 12 amino acids. CDR3 coding DNA: TGTGCCAGCAGCTTTTCCAGAGGGGAAGCTTTCTTT. Encoded protein: CASSFSRGEAFF.

This clone ranks as medium-sized (0.01 to 0.1%). J is TRBJ2-7 and V is TRBV6-5, with D maybe TRBD1 (6 bases). The germline V gene has CDR1 MNHEY and CDR2 SVGAGI. This CDR3 has 14 amino acids. The V and J ends lost 0 bases and 2 bases respectively, with 8 bases between them. The DNA for the CDR3 is TGTGCCAGCAGTTACTCGACAGGTCCCTACGAGCAGTACTTC. Protein product: CASSYSTGPYEQYF.

This chain connects TRBV6-6 to TRBJ2-3; 7 bases match TRBD2. CDR1 is MNHNY and CDR2 is SVGAGI in the germline V gene (reference sequence). The CDR3 contains 15 residues. V lost 2 bases, J lost 0 bases, and 2 bases stayed unmatched. CDR3 loop: CASSYGRASTDTQYF. In DNA, the CDR3 is TGTGCCAGCAGTTACGGGAGGGCCAGCACAGATACGCAGTATTTT.

The gene calls are TRBV7-9 and TRBJ2-1; D unresolved. The CDR3 totals 15 residues. CDR1 and CDR2 (germline): SEHNR, FQNEAQ (reference sequence). V lost 8 bases to trimming and J lost 8 bases, with 22 bases between them. CDR3 DNA: TGTGCCAGCTCCGACCCCTCCAGCTCCTTAGATGAGCAGTTCTTC. Encoded protein: CASSDPSSSLDEQFF.

This clone occurred once. A junction end diverges from the germline sequence, so it may reflect a read error. The chain employs TRBV5-5 and TRBJ2-3, with 10 nucleotides matching TRBD2. This CDR3 has 15 amino acids. CDR1 and CDR2 from the germline V gene are SGHKS and YYEKEE (reference sequence). The CDR3 protein is CARSYSGGYTDTQYF. The CDR3 DNA sequence: TGTGCCAGAAGCTATAGCGGGGGGTACACAGATACGCAGTATTTT.

The chain is built from TRBV29-1 and TRBJ2-5; D unresolved. The CDR3 contains 12 residues. CDR1 SQVTM and CDR2 ANQGSEA come from the germline V gene. V lost 7 bases and J lost 1, with 10 bases in between. CDR3 DNA sequence: TGCAGCGCTCGGAGAGCCCAAGAGACCCAGTACTTC. Translation gives CSARRAQETQYF.

CDR3 coding DNA: TGTGCCAGCAGCTTGACAGGGGGGGACCAAGAGACCCAGTACTTC. This gives the protein CASSLTGGDQETQYF. The V gene is TRBV11-1, the J gene TRBJ2-5, with 9 nucleotides matching TRBD1. V gave up 3 bases and J gave up 0 bases; unmatched junction bases: 2. The CDR3 consists of 15 residues. Germline V lookup: CDR1 SGHAT, CDR2 FQDESV (reference sequence). Full variable domain (outside the CDR3, taken from reference TRBV11-1 and TRBJ2-5): EAEVAQSPRYKITEKSQAVAFWCDPISGHATLYWYRQILGQGPELLVQFQDESVVDDSQLPKDRFSAERLKGVDSTLKIQPAELGDSAMYLCASSLTGGDQETQYFGPGTRLLVL.

The rearrangement links TRBV7-8 to TRBJ2-7, with 8 bases matching TRBD2. The CDR3 runs 15 residues. V lost 1 base and J lost 3; bases outside the gene matches: 5. Germline V gives CDR1 SGHVS, CDR2 FQNEAQ. This CDR3 reads CASSLGSGNLYEQYF. CDR3 bases: TGTGCCAGCAGCTTAGGTAGCGGGAATCTCTACGAGCAGTACTTC.

V gene TRBV28 combines with J gene TRBJ2-5; no clear D gene. The CDR3 has 16 amino acids. V dropped 6 bases and J dropped 4 bases, with 21 bases sitting between them. CDR1 and CDR2 from the germline V gene are MDHEN and SYDVKM. The CDR3 is CASSLGRPGSGETQYF. The CDR3 nucleotides are TGTGCCAGCAGCCTCGGCAGGCCAGGTTCTGGAGAGACCCAGTACTTC.

The chain joins TRBV9 to TRBJ1-1; D is unresolved. V lost 0 bases and J lost 6, with 15 bases in between. Germline V gives CDR1 SGDLS, CDR2 YYNGEE. The CDR3 has 15 residues. The CDR3 loop reads CASSVVGSWVAEAFF. The CDR3 DNA sequence: TGTGCCAGCAGCGTAGTCGGGTCCTGGGTCGCTGAAGCTTTCTTT.

The rearrangement uses TRBV11-2 and TRBJ2-7, with D possibly TRBD2 on 5 matching bases. Looked up from germline, CDR1 is SGHAT and CDR2 is FQNNGV. The ends were cut back, 1 base at V and 5 bases at J, with 12 bases in the middle. This CDR3 has 14 amino acids. CDR3 loop: CASSLAGNRNEQYF. CDR3 nucleotide sequence: TGTGCCAGCAGCTTAGCGGGGAATCGGAACGAGCAGTACTTC. Looking up the rest from reference TRBV11-2 and TRBJ2-7 gives the full variable domain: EAGVAQSPRYKIIEKRQSVAFWCNPISGHATLYWYQQILGQGPKLLIQFQNNGVVDDSQLPKDRFSAERLKGVDSTLKIQPAKLEDSAVYLCASSLAGNRNEQYFGPGTRLTVT.